The entry below describes one T cell receptor (beta chain). With 5 bases clipped from V and 6 bases from J, the junction kept 5 bases outside the gene matches. The CDR3 is made up of 13 amino acids. The germline V gene has CDR1 SEHNR and CDR2 FQNEAQ (reference sequence). Sample treatment: roughly 19 received Ad26.COV2.S at low or high dose, single or two shots; about 5 received placebo; per-sample allocation not given. Vaccine and placebo recipients were sampled on day 63 after the first injection. This record belongs to a study of Ad26.COV2.S vaccination and SARS-CoV-2 variants. Sequencing used immunoSEQ multiplex PCR; TCRdb keeps in-frame clones, though not all of them. The sample yields roughly 680,000 clones, more than 70% seen once.

The source of this sequence is a person between 18 and 65 years old who received the Ad26.COV2.S COVID-19 vaccine or a placebo. The rearrangement uses TRBV7-9 and TRBJ1-2; 8 nucleotides line up with TRBD1. The sequencing used peripheral blood, collected in a trial of Ad26.COV2.S vaccine versus placebo. CDR3 DNA sequence: TGTGCCAGCAGCGTCACAGGGGGTGATGGCTACACCTTC. Its protein product is CASSVTGGDGYTF.